This T cell receptor beta chain was profiled in a study of beta chain features in type 1 diabetes. Study at large: Healthy donors resembled patients in age, gender and cell yields.

Germline V lookup: CDR1 KGHSH, CDR2 LQKENI. This CDR3 contains 18 residues. J gave up 6 bases and V 6 bases, and 18 bases lay outside the gene matches. This clone was observed a few times. What it binds is not known. Overall study findings and caveats: Across all four CD4+ subsets, people with type 1 diabetes showed modestly shorter TCRB CDR3s. Naive, central memory and regulatory TCRB repertoires appeared more similar among patients than healthy donors.

The sequenced template was cDNA made from the entire isolated RNA. The table came from immunoSEQ multiplex PCR; TCRdb's copy has only in-frame clones and leaves some out. The sample has under 350,000 clones, roughly 13% seen once. This chain uses TRBV18 with TRBJ2-1; 9 bases align to TRBD2. The sample comprised naive CD4+ T cells from blood. The receptor was derived from a man aged 25-45 years with type 1 diabetes. The CDR3 here is CASSLFVVAGDRVNEQFF. CDR3 nucleotide sequence: TGTGCCAGCTCCTTGTTTGTGGTAGCGGGAGATAGAGTCAATGAGCAGTTCTTC.